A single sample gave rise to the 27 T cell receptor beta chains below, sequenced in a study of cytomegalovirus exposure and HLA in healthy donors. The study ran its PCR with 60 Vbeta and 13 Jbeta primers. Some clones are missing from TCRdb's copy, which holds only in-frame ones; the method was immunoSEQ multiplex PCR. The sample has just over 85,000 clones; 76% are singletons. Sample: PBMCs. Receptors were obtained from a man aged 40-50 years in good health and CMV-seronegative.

The CDR3 DNA is TGTGCCAGCAGGGGGGACGGGGGCACTGAAGCTTTCTTT. Amino acid sequence: CASRGDGGTEAFF. This chain uses TRBV7-3 with TRBJ1-1; a weak D match, TRBD1 (5 bases). V was shortened by 6 bases and J by 4 bases, with 12 bases between the two germline ends. Germline V CDR1 and CDR2: SGHTA, FQGTGA. The CDR3 covers 13 residues.

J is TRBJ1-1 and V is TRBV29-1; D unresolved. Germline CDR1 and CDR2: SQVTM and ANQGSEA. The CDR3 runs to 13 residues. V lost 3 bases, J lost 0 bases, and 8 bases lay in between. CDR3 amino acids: CSVENPVNTEAFF. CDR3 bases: TGCAGCGTTGAGAACCCGGTGAACACTGAAGCTTTCTTT.

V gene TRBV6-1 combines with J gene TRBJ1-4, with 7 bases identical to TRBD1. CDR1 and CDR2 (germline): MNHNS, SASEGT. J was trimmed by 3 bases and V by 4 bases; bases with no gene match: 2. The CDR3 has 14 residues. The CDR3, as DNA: TGTGCCAGCAGTGGGAGGGGGCCTAATGAAAAACTGTTTTTT. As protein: CASSGRGPNEKLFF.

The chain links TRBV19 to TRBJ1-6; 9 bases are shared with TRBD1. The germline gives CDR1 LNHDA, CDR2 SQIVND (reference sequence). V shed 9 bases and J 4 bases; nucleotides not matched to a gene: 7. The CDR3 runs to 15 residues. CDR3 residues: CASNPGQGYNSPLHF. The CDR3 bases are TGTGCCAGCAACCCGGGACAGGGTTATAATTCACCCCTCCACTTT.

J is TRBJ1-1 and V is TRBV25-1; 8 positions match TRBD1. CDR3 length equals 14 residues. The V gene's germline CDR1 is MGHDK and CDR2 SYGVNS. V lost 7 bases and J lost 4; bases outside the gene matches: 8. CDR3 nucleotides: TGTGCCAGCACCCGATCAGACAGGGGCACTGAAGCTTTCTTT. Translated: CASTRSDRGTEAFF.

The DNA for the CDR3 is TGTGCCAGCAGCGCCGAGGGGGATCGCACTGAAGCTTTCTTT. Residues: CASSAEGDRTEAFF. The genes are TRBV9 and TRBJ1-1, with D maybe TRBD1 (6 bases). CDR1 SGDLS and CDR2 YYNGEE come from the germline V gene. The V gene lost 3 bases and the J gene lost 4 bases, with 13 bases spanning the gap. The CDR3 runs to 14 residues.

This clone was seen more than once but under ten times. The CDR3 nucleotides read TGTGCCAGCAGTCCATCGGGGGGAGCATCACGGTACGAGCAGTACTTC. This sequence encodes CASSPSGGASRYEQYF. This rearrangement joins TRBV6-6 to TRBJ2-7; TRBD2 matches 7 bases. In germline, CDR1 is MNHNY, CDR2 SVGAGI (reference sequence). This CDR3 comprises 16 residues. V gave up 5 bases and J gave up 4 bases; unmatched junction bases: 14.

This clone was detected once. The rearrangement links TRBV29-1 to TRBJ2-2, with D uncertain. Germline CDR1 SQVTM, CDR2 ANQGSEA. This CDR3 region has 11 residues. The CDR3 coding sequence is TGCAGTTCTAGTCTTACCGGGGAGCTGTTTTTT. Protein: CSSSLTGELFF.

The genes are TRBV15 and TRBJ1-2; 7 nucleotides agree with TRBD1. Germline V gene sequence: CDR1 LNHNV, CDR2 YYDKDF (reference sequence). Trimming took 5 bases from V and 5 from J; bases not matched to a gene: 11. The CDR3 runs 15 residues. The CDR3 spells CATSGSLTGNYGYTF. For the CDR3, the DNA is TGTGCCACCAGCGGATCTCTGACAGGGAATTATGGCTACACCTTC.

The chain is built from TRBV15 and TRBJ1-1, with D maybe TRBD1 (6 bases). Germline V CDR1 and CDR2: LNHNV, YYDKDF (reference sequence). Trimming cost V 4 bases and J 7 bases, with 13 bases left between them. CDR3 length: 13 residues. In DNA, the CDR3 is TGTGCCACCAGCACATCAGGGGTACGTGAAGCTTTCTTT. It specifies CATSTSGVREAFF.

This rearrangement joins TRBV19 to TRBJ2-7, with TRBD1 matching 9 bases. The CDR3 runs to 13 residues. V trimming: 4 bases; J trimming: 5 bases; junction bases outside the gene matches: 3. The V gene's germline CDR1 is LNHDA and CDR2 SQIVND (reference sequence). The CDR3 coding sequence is TGTGCCAGTAGTACGACAGGGGGGCACGAGCAGTACTTC. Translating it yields CASSTTGGHEQYF.

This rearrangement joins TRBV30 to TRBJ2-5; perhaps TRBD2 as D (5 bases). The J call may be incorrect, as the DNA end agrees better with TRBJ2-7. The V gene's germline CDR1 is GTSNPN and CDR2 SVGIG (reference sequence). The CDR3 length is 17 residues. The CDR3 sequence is CAWSRLGIGAAQYEQYF. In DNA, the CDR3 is TGTGCCTGGAGCCGATTGGGGATTGGAGCGGCACAATACGAGCAGTACTTC.

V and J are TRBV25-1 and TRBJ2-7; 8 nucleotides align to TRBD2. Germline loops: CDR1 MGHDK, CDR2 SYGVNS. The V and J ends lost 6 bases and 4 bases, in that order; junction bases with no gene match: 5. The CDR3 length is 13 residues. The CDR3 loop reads CASSRGGIYEQYF. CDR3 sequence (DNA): TGTGCCAGCAGCCGCGGGGGGATTTACGAGCAGTACTTC.

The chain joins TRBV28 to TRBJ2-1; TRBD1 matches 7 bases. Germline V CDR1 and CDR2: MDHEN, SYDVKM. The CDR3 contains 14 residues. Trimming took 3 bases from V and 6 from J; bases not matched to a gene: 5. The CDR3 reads CASSLRGPGNEQFF. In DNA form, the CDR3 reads TGTGCCAGCAGTTTGAGGGGGCCGGGCAATGAGCAGTTCTTC. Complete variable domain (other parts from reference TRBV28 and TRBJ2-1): DVKVTQSSRYLVKRTGEKVFLECVQDMDHENMFWYRQDPGLGLRLIYFSYDVKMKEKGDIPEGYSVSREKKERFSLILESASTNQTSMYLCASSLRGPGNEQFFGPGTRLTVL.

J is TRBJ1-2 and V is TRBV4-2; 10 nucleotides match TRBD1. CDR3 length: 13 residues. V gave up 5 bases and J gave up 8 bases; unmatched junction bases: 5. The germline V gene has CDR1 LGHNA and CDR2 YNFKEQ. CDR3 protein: CASSSRDRGGYTF. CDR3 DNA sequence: TGTGCCAGCAGCTCCCGGGACAGGGGCGGCTACACCTTC.

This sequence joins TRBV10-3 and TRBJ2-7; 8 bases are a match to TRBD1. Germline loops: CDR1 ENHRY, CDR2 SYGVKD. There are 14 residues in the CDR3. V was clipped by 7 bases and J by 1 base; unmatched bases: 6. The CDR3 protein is CAIMVDRGSYEQYF. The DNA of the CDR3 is TGTGCCATCATGGTCGACAGGGGATCCTACGAGCAGTACTTC.

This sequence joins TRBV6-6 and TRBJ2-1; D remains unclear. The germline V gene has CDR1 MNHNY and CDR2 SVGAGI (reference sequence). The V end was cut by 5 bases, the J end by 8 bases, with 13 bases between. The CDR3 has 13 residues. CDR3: CASSQTYPYEQFF. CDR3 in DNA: TGTGCCAGCAGTCAGACTTACCCTTATGAGCAGTTCTTC.

CDR3 region: CASSPGRFEGHEQYF. The CDR3 bases are TGTGCCAGCAGCCCTGGAAGGTTCGAGGGCCACGAGCAGTACTTC. The V gene is TRBV9, the J gene TRBJ2-7; weak D call: TRBD2 (5 bases). Between the trimmed V and J ends, which lost 4 bases and 5 bases, there was a span of 19 bases. This CDR3 spans 15 amino acids. The germline gives CDR1 SGDLS, CDR2 YYNGEE.

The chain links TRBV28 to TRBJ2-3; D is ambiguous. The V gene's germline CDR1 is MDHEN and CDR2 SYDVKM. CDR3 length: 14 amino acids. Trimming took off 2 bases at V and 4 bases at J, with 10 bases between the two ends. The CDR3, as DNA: TGTGCCAGCAGTTTACCTCTAGGCCCAGATACGCAGTATTTT. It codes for CASSLPLGPDTQYF.

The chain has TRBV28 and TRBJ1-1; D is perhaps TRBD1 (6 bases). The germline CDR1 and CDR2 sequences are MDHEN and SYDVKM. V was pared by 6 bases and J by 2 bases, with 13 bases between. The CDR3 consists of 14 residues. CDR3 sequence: CASSYTGRNTEAFF. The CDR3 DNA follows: TGTGCCAGCAGCTACACAGGGCGAAACACTGAAGCTTTCTTT.

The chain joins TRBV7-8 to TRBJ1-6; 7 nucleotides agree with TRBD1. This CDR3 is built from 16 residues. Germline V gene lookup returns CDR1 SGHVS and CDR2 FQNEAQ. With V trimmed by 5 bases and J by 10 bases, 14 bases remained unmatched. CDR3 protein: CASSLRGGEGRSPLHF. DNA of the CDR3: TGTGCCAGCAGCCTGAGAGGGGGCGAGGGACGCTCACCCCTCCACTTT. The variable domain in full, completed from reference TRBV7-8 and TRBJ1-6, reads GAGVSQSPRYKVAKRGQDVALRCDPISGHVSLFWYQQALGQGPEFLTYFQNEAQLDKSGLPSDRFFAERPEGSVSTLKIQRTQQEDSAVYLCASSLRGGEGRSPLHFGNGTRLTVT.

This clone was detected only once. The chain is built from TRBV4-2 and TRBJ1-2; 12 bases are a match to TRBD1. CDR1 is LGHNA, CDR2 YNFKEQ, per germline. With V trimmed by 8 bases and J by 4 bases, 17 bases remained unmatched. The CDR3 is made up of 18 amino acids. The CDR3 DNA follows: TGTGCCAGCTACCCTCGGGGGACAGGGGGCCTCCAAATCTATGGCTACACCTTC. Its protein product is CASYPRGTGGLQIYGYTF.

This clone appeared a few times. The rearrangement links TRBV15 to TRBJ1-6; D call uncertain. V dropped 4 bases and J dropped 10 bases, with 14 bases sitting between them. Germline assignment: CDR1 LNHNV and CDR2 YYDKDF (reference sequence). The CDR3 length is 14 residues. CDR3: CATSTTVGRSPLHF. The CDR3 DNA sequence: TGTGCCACCAGCACAACAGTAGGAAGATCACCCCTCCACTTT.

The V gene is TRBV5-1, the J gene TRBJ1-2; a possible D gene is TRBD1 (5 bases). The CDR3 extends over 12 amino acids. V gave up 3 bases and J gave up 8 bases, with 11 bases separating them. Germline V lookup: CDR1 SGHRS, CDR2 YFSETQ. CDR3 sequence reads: CASSWGTEGYTF. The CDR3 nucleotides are TGCGCCAGCAGCTGGGGGACTGAGGGCTACACCTTC.

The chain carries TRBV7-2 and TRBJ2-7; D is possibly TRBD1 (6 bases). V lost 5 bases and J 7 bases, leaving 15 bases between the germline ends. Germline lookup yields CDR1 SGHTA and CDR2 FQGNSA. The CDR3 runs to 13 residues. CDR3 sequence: CASSAAGTWEQYF. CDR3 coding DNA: TGTGCCAGCAGCGCCGCCGGGACATGGGAGCAGTACTTC.

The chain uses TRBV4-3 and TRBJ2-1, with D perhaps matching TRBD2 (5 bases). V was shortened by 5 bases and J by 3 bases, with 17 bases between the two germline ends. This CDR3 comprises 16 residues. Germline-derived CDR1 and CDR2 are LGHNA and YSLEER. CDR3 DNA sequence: TGCGCCAGCAGCACTACCTTTCTGGGGAGCTACAATGAGCAGTTCTTC. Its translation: CASSTTFLGSYNEQFF.

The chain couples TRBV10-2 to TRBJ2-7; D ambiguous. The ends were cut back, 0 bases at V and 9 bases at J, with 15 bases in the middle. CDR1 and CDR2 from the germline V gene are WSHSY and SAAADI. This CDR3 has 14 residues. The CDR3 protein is CASSESNREVGQYF. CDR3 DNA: TGCGCCAGCAGTGAGTCCAACCGCGAGGTCGGGCAGTACTTC.